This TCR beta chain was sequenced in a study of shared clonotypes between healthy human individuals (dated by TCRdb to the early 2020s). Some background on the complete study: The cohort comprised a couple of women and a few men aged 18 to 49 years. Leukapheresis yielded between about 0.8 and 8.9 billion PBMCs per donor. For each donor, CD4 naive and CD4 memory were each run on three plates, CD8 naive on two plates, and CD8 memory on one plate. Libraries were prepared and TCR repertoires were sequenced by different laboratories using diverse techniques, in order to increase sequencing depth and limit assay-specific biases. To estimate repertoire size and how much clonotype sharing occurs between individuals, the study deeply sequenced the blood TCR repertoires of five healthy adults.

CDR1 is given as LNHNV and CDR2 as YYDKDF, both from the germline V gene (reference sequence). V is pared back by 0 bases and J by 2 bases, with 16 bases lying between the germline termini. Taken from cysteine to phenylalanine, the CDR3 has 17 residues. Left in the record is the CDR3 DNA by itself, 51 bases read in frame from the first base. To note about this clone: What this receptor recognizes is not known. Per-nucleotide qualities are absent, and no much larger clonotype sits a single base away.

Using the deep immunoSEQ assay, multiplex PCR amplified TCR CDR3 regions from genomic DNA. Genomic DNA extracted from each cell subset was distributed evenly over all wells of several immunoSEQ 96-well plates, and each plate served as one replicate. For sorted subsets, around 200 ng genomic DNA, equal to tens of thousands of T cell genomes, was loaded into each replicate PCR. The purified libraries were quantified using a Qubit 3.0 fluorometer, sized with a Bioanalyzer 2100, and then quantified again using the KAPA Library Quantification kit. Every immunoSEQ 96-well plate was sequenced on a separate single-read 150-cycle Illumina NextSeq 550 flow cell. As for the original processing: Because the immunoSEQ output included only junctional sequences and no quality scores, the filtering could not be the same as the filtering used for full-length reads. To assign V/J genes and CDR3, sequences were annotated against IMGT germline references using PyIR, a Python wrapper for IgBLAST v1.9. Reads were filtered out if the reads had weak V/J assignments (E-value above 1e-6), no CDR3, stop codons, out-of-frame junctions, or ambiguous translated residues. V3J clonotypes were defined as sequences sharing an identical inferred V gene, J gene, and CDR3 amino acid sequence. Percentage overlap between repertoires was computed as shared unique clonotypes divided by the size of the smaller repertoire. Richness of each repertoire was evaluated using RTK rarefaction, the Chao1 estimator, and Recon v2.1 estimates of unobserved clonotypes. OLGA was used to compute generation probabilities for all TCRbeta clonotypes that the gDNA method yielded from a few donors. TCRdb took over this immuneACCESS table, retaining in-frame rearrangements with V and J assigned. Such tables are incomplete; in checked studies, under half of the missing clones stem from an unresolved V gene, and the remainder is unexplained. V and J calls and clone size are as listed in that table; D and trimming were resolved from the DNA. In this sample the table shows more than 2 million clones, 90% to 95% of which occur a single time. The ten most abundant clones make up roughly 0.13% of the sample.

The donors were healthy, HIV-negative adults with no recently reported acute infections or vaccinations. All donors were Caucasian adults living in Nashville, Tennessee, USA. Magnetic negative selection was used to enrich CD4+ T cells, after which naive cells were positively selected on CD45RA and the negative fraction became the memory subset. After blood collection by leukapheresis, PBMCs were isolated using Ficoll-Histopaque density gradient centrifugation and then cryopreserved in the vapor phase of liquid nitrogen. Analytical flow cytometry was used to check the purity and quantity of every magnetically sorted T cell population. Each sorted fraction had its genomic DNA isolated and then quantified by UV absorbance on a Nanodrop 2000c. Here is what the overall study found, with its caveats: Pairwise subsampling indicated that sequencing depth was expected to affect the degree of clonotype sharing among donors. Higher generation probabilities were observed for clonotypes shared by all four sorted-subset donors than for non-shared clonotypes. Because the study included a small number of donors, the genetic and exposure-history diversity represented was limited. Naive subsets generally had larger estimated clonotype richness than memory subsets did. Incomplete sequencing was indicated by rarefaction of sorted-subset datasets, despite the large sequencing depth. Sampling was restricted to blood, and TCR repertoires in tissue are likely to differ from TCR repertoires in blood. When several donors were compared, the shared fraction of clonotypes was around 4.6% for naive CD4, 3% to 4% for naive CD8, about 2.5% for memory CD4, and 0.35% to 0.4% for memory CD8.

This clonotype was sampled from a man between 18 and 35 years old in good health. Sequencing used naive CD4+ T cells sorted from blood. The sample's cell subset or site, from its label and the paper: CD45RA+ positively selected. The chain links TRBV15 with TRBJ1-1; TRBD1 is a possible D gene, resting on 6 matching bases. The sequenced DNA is TGTGCCACCAGCAGAGATGAGGAGTTAGGGGGAAACACTGAAGCTTTCTTT. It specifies CATSRDEELGGNTEAFF.